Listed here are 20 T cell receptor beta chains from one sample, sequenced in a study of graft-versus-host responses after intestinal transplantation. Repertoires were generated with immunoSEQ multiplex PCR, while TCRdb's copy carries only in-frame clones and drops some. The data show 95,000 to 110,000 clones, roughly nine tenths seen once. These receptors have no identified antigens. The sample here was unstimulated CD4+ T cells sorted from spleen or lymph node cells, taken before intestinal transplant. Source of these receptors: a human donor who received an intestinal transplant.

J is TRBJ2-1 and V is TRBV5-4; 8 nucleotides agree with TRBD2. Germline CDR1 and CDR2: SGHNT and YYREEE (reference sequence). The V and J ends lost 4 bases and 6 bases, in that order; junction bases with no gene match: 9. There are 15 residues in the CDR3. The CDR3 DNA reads TGTGCCAGCAGCCTCCCAGGGACTAGTGGCAATGAGCAGTTCTTC. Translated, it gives CASSLPGTSGNEQFF.

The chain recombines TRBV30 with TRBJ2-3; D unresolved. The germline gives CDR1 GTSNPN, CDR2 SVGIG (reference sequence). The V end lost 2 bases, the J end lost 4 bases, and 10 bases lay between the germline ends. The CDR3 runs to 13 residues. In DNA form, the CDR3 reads TGTGCCTGGAGTCGGTTAGTATCAGATACGCAGTATTTT. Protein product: CAWSRLVSDTQYF.

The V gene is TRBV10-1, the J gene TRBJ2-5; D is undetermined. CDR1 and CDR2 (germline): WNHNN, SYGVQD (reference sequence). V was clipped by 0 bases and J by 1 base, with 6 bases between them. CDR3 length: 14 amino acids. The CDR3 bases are TGCGCCAGCAGTGAGTCGGCAGGCCAAGAGACCCAGTACTTC. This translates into CASSESAGQETQYF.

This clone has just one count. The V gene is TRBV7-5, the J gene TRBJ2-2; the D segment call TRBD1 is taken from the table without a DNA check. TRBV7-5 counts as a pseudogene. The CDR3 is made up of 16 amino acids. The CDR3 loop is CVRRRRTGEWGGELFF. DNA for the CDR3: TGTGTCAGAAGACGCCGGACAGGGGAGTGGGGCGGGGAGCTGTTTTTT.

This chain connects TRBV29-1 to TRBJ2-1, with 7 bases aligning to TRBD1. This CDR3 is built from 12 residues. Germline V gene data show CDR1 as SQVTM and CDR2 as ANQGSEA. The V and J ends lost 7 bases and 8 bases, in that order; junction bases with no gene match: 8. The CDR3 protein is CSGKGTVDEQFF. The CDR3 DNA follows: TGCAGCGGGAAGGGGACAGTGGATGAGCAGTTCTTC.

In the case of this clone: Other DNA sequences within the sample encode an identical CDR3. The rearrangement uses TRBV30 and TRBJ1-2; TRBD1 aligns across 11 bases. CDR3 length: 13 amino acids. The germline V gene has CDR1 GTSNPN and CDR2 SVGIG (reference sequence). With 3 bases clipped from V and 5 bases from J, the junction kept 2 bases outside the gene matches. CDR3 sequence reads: CAWRGDRGYGYTF. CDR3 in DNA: TGTGCCTGGAGGGGGGACAGGGGGTATGGCTACACCTTC.

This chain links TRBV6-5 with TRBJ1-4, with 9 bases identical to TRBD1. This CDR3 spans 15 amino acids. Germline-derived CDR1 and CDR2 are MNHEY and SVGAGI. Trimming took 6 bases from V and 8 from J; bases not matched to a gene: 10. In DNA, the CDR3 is TGTGCCAGCAGCCTACGGACAGGGGCGCGGGAAAAACTGTTTTTT. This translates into CASSLRTGAREKLFF.

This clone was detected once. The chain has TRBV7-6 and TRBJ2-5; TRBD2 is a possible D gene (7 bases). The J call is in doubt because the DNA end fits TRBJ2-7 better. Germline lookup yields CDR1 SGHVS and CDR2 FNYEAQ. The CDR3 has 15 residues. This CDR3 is CASSPQGGGGYEQYF. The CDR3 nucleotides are TGTGCCAGCAGCCCGCAAGGGGGAGGGGGCTACGAGCAGTACTTC.

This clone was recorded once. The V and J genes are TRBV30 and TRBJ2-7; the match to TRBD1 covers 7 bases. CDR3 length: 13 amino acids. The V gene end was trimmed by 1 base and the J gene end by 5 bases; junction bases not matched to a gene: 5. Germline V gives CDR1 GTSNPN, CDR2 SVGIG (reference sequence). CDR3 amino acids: CAWSAGGIDEQYF. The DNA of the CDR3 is TGTGCCTGGAGTGCAGGGGGAATTGACGAGCAGTACTTC.

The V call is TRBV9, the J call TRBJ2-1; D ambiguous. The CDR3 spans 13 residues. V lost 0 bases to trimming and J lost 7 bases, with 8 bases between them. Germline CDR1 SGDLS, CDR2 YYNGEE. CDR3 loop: CASSVGRGNEQFF. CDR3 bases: TGTGCCAGCAGCGTAGGGCGCGGTAATGAGCAGTTCTTC. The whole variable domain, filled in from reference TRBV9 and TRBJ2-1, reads DSGVTQTPKHLITATGQRVTLRCSPRSGDLSVYWYQQSLDQGLQFLIQYYNGEERAKGNILERFSAQQFPDLHSELNLSSLELGDSALYFCASSVGRGNEQFFGPGTRLTVL.

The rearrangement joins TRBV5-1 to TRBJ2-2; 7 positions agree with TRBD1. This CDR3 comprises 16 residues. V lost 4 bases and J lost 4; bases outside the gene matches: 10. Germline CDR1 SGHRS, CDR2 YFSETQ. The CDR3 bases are TGCGCCAGCAGCCCGCAAGGGGGCGTAGGCACCGGGGAGCTGTTTTTT. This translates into CASSPQGGVGTGELFF.

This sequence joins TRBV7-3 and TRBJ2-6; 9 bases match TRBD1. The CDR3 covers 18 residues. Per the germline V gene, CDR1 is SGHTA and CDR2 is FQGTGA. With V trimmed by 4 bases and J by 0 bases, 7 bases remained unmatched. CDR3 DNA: TGTGCCAGCAGCTGGACCGGGACAGGGAGCTCTGGGGCCAACGTCCTGACTTTC. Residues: CASSWTGTGSSGANVLTF.

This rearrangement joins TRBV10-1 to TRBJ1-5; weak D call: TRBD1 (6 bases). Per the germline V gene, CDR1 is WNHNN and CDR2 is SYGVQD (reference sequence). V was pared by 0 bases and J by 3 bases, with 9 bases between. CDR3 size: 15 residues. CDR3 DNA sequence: TGCGCCAGCAGTGAGTCGGACAGAGCCAATCAGCCCCAGCATTTT. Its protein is CASSESDRANQPQHF.

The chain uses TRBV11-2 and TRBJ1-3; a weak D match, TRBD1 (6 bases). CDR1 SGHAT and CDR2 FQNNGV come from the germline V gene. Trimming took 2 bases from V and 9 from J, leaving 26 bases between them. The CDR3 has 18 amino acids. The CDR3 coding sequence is TGTGCCAGCAGCTTACGGTTGGACAGAGGCCGTTTGATGAGCACCATATATTTT. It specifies CASSLRLDRGRLMSTIYF.

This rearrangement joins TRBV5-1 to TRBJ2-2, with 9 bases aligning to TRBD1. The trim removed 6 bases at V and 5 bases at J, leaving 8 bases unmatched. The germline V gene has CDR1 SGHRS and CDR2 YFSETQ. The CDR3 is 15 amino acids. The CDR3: CASKDRDRVTGELFF. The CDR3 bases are TGCGCCAGCAAGGACCGGGACAGGGTAACCGGGGAGCTGTTTTTT. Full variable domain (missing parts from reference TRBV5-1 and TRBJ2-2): KAGVTQTPRYLIKTRGQQVTLSCSPISGHRSVSWYQQTPGQGLQFLFEYFSETQRNKGNFPGRFSGRQFSNSRSEMNVSTLELGDSALYLCASKDRDRVTGELFFGEGSRLTVL.

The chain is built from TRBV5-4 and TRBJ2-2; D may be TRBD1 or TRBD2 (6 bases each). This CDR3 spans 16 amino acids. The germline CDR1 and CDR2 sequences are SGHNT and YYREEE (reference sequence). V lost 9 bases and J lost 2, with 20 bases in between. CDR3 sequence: CATSGAAGHNTGELFF. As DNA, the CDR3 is TGTGCCACCTCGGGGGCGGCAGGCCATAACACCGGGGAGCTGTTTTTT.

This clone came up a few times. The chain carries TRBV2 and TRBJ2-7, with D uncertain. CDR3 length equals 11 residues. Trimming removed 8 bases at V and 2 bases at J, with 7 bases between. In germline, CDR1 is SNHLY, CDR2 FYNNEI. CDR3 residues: CASGRTYEQYF. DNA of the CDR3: TGTGCCAGCGGCAGGACCTACGAGCAGTACTTC.

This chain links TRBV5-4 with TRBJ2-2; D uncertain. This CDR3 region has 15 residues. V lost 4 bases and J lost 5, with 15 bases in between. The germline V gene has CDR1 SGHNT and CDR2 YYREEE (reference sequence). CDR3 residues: CASSRTGPPTGELFF. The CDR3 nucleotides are TGTGCCAGCAGCAGGACGGGCCCCCCAACCGGGGAGCTGTTTTTT.

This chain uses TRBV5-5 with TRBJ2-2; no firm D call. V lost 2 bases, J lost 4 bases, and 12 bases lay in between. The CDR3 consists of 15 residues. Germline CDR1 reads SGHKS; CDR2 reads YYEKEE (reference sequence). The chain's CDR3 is CASSFPSSGTGELFF. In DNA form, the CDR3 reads TGTGCCAGCAGCTTCCCTAGTTCGGGCACCGGGGAGCTGTTTTTT.

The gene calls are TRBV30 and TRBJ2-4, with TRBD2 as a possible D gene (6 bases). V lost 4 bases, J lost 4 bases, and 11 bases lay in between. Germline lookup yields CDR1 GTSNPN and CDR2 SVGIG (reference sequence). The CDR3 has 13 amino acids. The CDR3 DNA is TGTGCCTGGAATCGGGAGACAAAAAACATTCAGTACTTC. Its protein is CAWNRETKNIQYF.